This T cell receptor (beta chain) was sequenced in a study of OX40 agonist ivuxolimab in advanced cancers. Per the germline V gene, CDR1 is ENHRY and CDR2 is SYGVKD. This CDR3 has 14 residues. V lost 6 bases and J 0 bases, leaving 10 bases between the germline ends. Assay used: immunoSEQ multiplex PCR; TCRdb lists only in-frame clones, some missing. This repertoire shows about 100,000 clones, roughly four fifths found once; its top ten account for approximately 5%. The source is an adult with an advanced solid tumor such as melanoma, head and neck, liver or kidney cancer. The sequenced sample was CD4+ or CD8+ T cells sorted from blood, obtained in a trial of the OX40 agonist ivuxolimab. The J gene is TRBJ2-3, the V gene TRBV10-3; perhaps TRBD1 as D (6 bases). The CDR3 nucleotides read TGTGCCATCAGAAGTACAGGGAGCACAGATACGCAGTATTTT. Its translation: CAIRSTGSTDTQYF.